A selection of T cell receptor beta chains follows, all from one sample in a study of Graves' ophthalmopathy and Graves' hyperthyroidism. TCRdb processed the multiplex PCR reads anew with MiXCR; each CDR3 protein has one entry. Among 300,000 to 400,000 distinct CDR3 sequences listed, approximately 18% were seen once. What was sequenced was peripheral blood. The receptors derive from an adult woman with stable Graves' hyperthyroidism. Each CDR3 is given with its conserved first and last residue. D genes are given only for firm matches. Clone size, where shown, is once, few, many, or a class for clones that have expanded.

d_call	cdr3_length	clone_size	v_call	j_call	cdr3_nt	cdr3_aa
TRBD1	15	few	TRBV6-5	TRBJ2-2	TGTGCCAGCAGTAACCTCGGGACAGGGACCGGGGAGCTGTTTTTT	CASSNLGTGTGELFF
TRBD2	14	few	TRBV3-1	TRBJ2-7	TGTGCCAGCAGCCATGCGGGAGGGGGCTACGAGCAGTACTTC	CASSHAGGGYEQYF
-	15	many	TRBV6-1	TRBJ1-1	TGTGCCAGCAGGAAAGAGGGGTTCATGAACACTGAAGCTTTCTTT	CASRKEGFMNTEAFF
-	14	few	TRBV20-1	TRBJ1-5	TGCAGTGCTAGGGTGGGGGGAGTCTACCAGCCCCAGCATTTT	CSARVGGVYQPQHF
TRBD2	12	once	TRBV12-3/TRBV12-4	TRBJ2-5	TGTGCCAGCAGTCCGGGACTAGCGGGACCGTACTTC	CASSPGLAGPYF
-	15	-	TRBV18	TRBJ2-7	TGTGCCAGCTCACCACAGGGTAGAGGTTCAGGCGAGCAGTACTTC	CASSPQGRGSGEQYF
-	11	many	TRBV30	TRBJ1-1	TGTGCCTGCGCTGGGAACACTGAAGCTTTCTTT	CACAGNTEAFF
TRBD1	16	many	TRBV6-2/TRBV6-3	TRBJ1-1	TGTGCCAGCAGCACCGAACCGGGACAGGGGGCCAGTGAAGCTTTCTTT	CASSTEPGQGASEAFF
-	14	-	TRBV10-2	TRBJ2-7	TGCGCCAGCAGTGGGGTGGGTCTAACCTACGAGCAGTACTTC	CASSGVGLTYEQYF
-	12	many	TRBV11-2	TRBJ2-7	TGTGCCAGCAGCTTAGTCGCGATCGAGCAGTACTTC	CASSLVAIEQYF
TRBD2	12	many	TRBV19	TRBJ2-2	TGTGCCACGGGAGGCCCCACCGGGGAGCTGTTTTTT	CATGGPTGELFF
TRBD1	13	many	TRBV20-1	TRBJ1-1	TGCAGTGCTAATTCGGACAGGGACACTGAAGCTTTCTTT	CSANSDRDTEAFF
TRBD1	18	many	TRBV15	TRBJ2-7	TGTGCCACCAGTCTCACGCCGGGACAGGGGGGGCCCTCCTACGAGCAGTACTTC	CATSLTPGQGGPSYEQYF
-	18	-	TRBV19	TRBJ2-2	TGTGCCAGCCGTCGAAGGGGGGCAGGGAGCGAGGGAACCGGGGAGCTGTTTTTT	CASRRRGAGSEGTGELFF
-	15	many	TRBV19	TRBJ1-3	TGTGCCAGTAGTTCCCCGGTTGACTCTGGAAACACCATATATTTT	CASSSPVDSGNTIYF
-	15	many	TRBV9	TRBJ2-7	TGTGCCAGCAGCGTAGCAACGGGACCATCGAGCGAGCAGTACTTC	CASSVATGPSSEQYF
TRBD1	14	-	TRBV7-2	TRBJ1-1	TGTGCCAGCAGTCCTGGGACAGGGATGGCTGAAGCTTTCTTT	CASSPGTGMAEAFF
TRBD1	16	-	TRBV29-1	TRBJ1-1	TGCAGCGTTCAAGGGGGTGGACAGGGCGGGGTAGCTGAAGCTTTCTTT	CSVQGGGQGGVAEAFF
-	13	many	TRBV20-1	TRBJ1-1	TGCAGTGCTAATCGGGACACCAACACTGAAGCTTTCTTT	CSANRDTNTEAFF
-	15	few	TRBV10-2	TRBJ2-2	TGCGCCAGCAGGGCCGTAGGGGGGTCGGCCGGGGAGCTGTTTTTT	CASRAVGGSAGELFF
TRBD2	15	many	TRBV2	TRBJ2-7	TGTGCCAGCAGTGATGTACTAGCGGGAACCTACGAGCAGTACTTC	CASSDVLAGTYEQYF
-	13	many	TRBV12-3/TRBV12-4	TRBJ2-7	TGTGCCAGCAGTTTAGCGCCAGGGGCCGAGCAGTACTTC	CASSLAPGAEQYF
TRBD1	15	many	TRBV28	TRBJ2-7	TGTGCCAGCAGCTGGGGGCGACAGGGTTCCTACGAGCAGTACTTC	CASSWGRQGSYEQYF
TRBD1	15	many	TRBV18	TRBJ1-1	TGTGCCAGCTCACCAGTTGGGACAGGGGCCACTGAAGCTTTCTTT	CASSPVGTGATEAFF
-	13	-	TRBV7-8	TRBJ1-2	TGTGCCAGCAGCTGGGAGGTCAGCTATGGCTACACCTTC	CASSWEVSYGYTF
-	14	many	TRBV6-5	TRBJ1-5	TGTGCCAGCAGTTATACAGGCTTTAATCAGCCCCAGCATTTT	CASSYTGFNQPQHF
-	15	few	TRBV27	TRBJ2-7	TGTGCCAGCAGTTTATCGAAAGTTCACCCCTACGAGCAGTACTTC	CASSLSKVHPYEQYF
-	14	many	TRBV7-8	TRBJ1-5	TGTGCCAGCAAACAACAGGGTCACAATCAGCCCCAGCATTTT	CASKQQGHNQPQHF